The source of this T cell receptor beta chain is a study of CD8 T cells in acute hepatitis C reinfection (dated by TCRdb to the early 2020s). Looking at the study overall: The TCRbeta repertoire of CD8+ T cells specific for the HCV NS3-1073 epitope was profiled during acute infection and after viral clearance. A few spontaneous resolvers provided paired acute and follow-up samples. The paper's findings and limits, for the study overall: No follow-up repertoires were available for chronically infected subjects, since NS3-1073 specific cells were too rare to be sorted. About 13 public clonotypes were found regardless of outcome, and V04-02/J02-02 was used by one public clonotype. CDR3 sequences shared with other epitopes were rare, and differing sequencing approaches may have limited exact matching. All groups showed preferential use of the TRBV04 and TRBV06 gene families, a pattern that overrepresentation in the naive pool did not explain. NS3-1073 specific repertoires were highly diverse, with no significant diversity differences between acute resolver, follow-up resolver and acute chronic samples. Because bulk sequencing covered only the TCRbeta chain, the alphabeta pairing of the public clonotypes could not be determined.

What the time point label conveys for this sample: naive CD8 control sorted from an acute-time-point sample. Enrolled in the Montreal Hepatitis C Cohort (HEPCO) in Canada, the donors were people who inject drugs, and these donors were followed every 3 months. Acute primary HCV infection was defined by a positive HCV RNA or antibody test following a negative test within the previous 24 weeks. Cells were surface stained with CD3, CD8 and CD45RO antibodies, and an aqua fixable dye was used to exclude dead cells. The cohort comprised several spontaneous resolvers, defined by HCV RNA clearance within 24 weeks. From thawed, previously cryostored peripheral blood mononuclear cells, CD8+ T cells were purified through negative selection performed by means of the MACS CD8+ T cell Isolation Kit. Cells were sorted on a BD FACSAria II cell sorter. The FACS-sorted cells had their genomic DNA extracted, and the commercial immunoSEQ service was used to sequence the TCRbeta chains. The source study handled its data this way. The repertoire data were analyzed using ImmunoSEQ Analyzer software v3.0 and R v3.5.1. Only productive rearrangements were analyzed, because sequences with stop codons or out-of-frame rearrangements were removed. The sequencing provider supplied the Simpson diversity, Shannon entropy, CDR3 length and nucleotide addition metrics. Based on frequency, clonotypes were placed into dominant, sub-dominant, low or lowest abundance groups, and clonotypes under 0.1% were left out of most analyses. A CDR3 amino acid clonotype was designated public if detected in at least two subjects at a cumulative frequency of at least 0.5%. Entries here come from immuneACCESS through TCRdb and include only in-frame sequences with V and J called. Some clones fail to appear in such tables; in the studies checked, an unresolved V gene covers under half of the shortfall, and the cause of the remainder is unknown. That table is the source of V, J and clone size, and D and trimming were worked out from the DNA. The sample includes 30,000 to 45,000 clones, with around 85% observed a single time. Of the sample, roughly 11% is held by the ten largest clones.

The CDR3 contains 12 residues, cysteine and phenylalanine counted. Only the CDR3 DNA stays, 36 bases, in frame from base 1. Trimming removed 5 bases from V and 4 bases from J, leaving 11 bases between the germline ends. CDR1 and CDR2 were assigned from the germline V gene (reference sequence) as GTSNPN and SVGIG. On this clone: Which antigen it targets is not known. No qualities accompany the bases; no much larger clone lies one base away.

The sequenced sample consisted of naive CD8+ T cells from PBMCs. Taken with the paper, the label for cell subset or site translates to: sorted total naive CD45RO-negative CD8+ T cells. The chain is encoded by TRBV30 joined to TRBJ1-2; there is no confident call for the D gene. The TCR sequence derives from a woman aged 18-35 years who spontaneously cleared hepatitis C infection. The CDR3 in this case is CAWERVTYGYTF. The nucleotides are TGTGCCTGGGAACGGGTCACCTATGGCTACACCTTC.